These T cell receptor beta chains were read from a single sample in a study of cytomegalovirus exposure and HLA in healthy donors. Sequencing used immunoSEQ multiplex PCR; TCRdb keeps in-frame clones, though not all of them. The sample records about 120,000 clones, roughly 17% being singletons. Sequencing input: PBMCs. These receptors all stem from a female donor in good health and CMV-seropositive. CDR3s include the opening cysteine and the closing phenylalanine or tryptophan. Fields, in order: CDR3 length, clone size, D gene, J gene, V gene, CDR3 protein, CDR3 DNA. A D gene is named only where the DNA matches it firmly. Some rows mark clone size as missing; the rest say once, few, many or name a class of expanded clone.

>15|NA|NA|TRBJ2-2|TRBV19
CASSEQGRVTGELFF
TGTGCCAGTTCGGAGCAGGGGAGGGTCACCGGGGAGCTGTTTTTT
>16|NA|NA|TRBJ2-5|TRBV5-1
CASSLGESSLQETQYF
TGCGCCAGCAGCTTGGGGGAGAGTTCACTCCAAGAGACCCAGTACTTC
>11|NA|NA|TRBJ1-2|TRBV28
CASKRGHGYTF
TGTGCCAGCAAAAGGGGCCATGGCTACACCTTC
>12|NA|NA|TRBJ2-5|TRBV27
CASRGGGETQYF
TGTGCCAGCAGGGGAGGCGGCGAGACCCAGTACTTC
>13|few|NA|TRBJ1-2|TRBV5-1
CASSFGTNYGYTF
TGCGCCAGCAGCTTCGGTACTAACTATGGCTACACCTTC
>13|few|NA|TRBJ1-2|TRBV6-5
CASRQSGNYGYTF
TGTGCCAGCAGGCAATCAGGGAACTATGGCTACACCTTC
>15|NA|TRBD2|TRBJ2-7|TRBV6-6
CASRTSSGSSYEQYF
TGTGCCAGCAGAACTTCTAGCGGCAGCTCCTACGAGCAGTACTTC
>15|few|TRBD2|TRBJ2-7|TRBV30
CAWSVLGTTLREQYF
TGTGCCTGGAGTGTACTTGGGACTACCCTTCGAGAGCAGTACTTC
>14|NA|TRBD2|TRBJ2-7|TRBV5-1
CASSLGGGLDEQYF
TGCGCCAGCAGCTTGGGGGGGGGTTTGGACGAGCAGTACTTC
>16|NA|NA|TRBJ2-3|TRBV10-2
CASRLMIRGETDTQYF
TGCGCCAGCAGACTAATGATCAGGGGTGAGACAGATACGCAGTATTTT
>15|few|NA|TRBJ1-2|TRBV9
CASSVLGGSPGGYTF
TGTGCCAGCAGCGTATTAGGGGGAAGCCCCGGGGGCTACACCTTC
>14|few|NA|TRBJ2-5|TRBV28
CASSLVGAGETQYF
TGTGCCAGCAGTTTAGTTGGGGCCGGTGAGACCCAGTACTTC
>16|many|NA|TRBJ1-3|TRBV4-2
CASSQPNWDFGNTIYF
TGTGCCAGCAGCCAACCCAACTGGGACTTTGGAAACACCATATATTTT
>12|few|NA|TRBJ1-1|TRBV5-6
CASSLILTEAFF
TGTGCCAGCAGCTTGATTCTCACTGAAGCTTTCTTT
>13|NA|NA|TRBJ1-5|TRBV2
CASSPDTDQPQHF
TGTGCCAGCAGTCCGGACACCGATCAGCCCCAGCATTTT
>14|NA|NA|TRBJ1-2|TRBV4-3
CASSPEQGWYGYTF
TGCGCCAGCAGCCCCGAGCAGGGGTGGTATGGCTACACCTTC
>14|few|NA|TRBJ1-2|TRBV5-1
CASSLDSPNYGYTF
TGCGCCAGCAGCTTGGACAGCCCTAACTATGGCTACACCTTC
>15|NA|TRBD1|TRBJ2-2|TRBV6-5
CASSSQGADTGELFF
TGTGCCAGCAGCTCACAGGGGGCGGACACCGGGGAGCTGTTTTTT
>12|NA|NA|TRBJ2-3|TRBV30
CAWSAFTDTQYF
TGTGCCTGGAGTGCATTCACAGATACGCAGTATTTT
>14|few|TRBD1|TRBJ2-5|TRBV15
CATSRDTRQGIQYF
TGTGCCACCAGCAGAGATACGAGACAGGGGATCCAGTACTTC
>14|few|NA|TRBJ1-6|TRBV28
CASSLTRTLGALHF
TGTGCCAGCAGCCTGACTAGAACCCTTGGGGCCCTCCACTTT
>16|NA|NA|TRBJ1-4|TRBV9
CASSVEGYTGSEKLFF
TGTGCCAGCAGCGTAGAAGGGTACACAGGGTCCGAAAAACTGTTTTTT
>16|NA|NA|TRBJ2-7|TRBV7-9
CASSVGWGPHLREQYF
TGTGCCAGCAGCGTAGGCTGGGGGCCACATTTAAGGGAGCAGTACTTC
>14|NA|NA|TRBJ1-2|TRBV5-1
CASSLGTATGGYTF
TGCGCCAGCAGCTTGGGGACAGCGACTGGAGGCTACACCTTC
>13|few|NA|TRBJ1-2|TRBV30
CAWTPTANYGYTF
TGTGCCTGGACTCCGACAGCTAACTATGGCTACACCTTC
>13|few|NA|TRBJ1-1|TRBV7-9
CASSYGQLPEAFF
TGTGCCAGCAGCTACGGACAACTCCCTGAAGCTTTCTTT
>20|NA|NA|TRBJ1-5|TRBV4-3
CASSQPMRQPPGSDDQPQHF
TGCGCCAGCAGCCAACCCATGCGGCAGCCACCCGGGTCTGACGATCAGCCCCAGCATTTT
>18|NA|TRBD1|TRBJ1-1|TRBV4-2
CASSQAGQGNDMNTEAFF
TGTGCCAGCAGCCAAGCGGGACAGGGCAACGACATGAACACTGAAGCTTTCTTT
>13|few|TRBD1|TRBJ2-7|TRBV9
CASSGQGIDEQYF
TGTGCCAGCAGCGGACAGGGTATTGACGAGCAGTACTTC
>15|many|TRBD1|TRBJ1-5|TRBV5-1
CASRSTGAPNQPQHF
TGCGCCAGCAGGTCGACAGGGGCCCCCAATCAGCCCCAGCATTTT
>15|few|NA|TRBJ2-3|TRBV29-1
CSAIDDRHSTDTQYF
TGCAGCGCTATAGACGACAGGCATAGCACAGATACGCAGTATTTT
>15|NA|TRBD2|TRBJ2-1|TRBV6-4
CASSGTSGGANEQFF
TGTGCCAGCAGTGGGACTAGCGGGGGGGCCAATGAGCAGTTCTTC
>10|few|NA|TRBJ2-2|TRBV30
CAQEAGELFF
TGTGCCCAGGAGGCCGGGGAGCTGTTTTTT
>16|NA|TRBD2|TRBJ2-5|TRBV14
CASSRRTSVYLETQYF
TGTGCCAGCAGCCGACGGACTAGCGTTTACCTGGAGACCCAGTACTTC
>17|NA|TRBD2|TRBJ2-3|TRBV5-1
CASSLAGLAGGTDTQYF
TGCGCCAGCAGCTTGGCGGGACTAGCGGGAGGAACAGATACGCAGTATTTT
>14|few|NA|TRBJ2-7|TRBV19
CASSKQVSSYEQYF
TGTGCCAGTAGTAAACAGGTATCCTCCTACGAGCAGTACTTC
>15|NA|TRBD2|TRBJ2-3|TRBV4-3
CASSQGGGRTDTQYF
TGCGCCAGCAGCCAAGGCGGCGGGAGGACAGATACGCAGTATTTT
>14|NA|TRBD1|TRBJ2-7|TRBV5-1
CASSKGTGAYEQYF
TGCGCCAGCAGTAAGGGGACAGGAGCCTACGAGCAGTACTTC
>16|few|NA|TRBJ1-1|TRBV5-1
CASSPNRGKMNTEAFF
TGCGCCAGCAGCCCCAATAGGGGGAAAATGAACACTGAAGCTTTCTTT
>12|NA|NA|TRBJ2-3|TRBV29-1
CSQGKRTDTQYF
TGCAGTCAGGGGAAACGCACAGATACGCAGTATTTT
>15|few|TRBD1|TRBJ1-1|TRBV5-1
CASSSNGDRNTEAFF
TGCGCCAGCAGCTCAAACGGGGACAGAAACACTGAAGCTTTCTTT
>14|NA|TRBD1|TRBJ2-7|TRBV7-2
CASSRGQPSYEQYF
TGTGCCAGCAGCCGGGGACAGCCTTCCTACGAGCAGTACTTC
>14|NA|NA|TRBJ2-5|TRBV9
CASSVGGNQETQYF
TGTGCCAGCAGCGTAGGCGGCAATCAAGAGACCCAGTACTTC
>14|few|NA|TRBJ2-7|TRBV12-2
CASRLDRGLVEQYF
TGTGCAAGTCGCTTAGACAGGGGGCTGGTCGAGCAGTACTTC
>17|NA|TRBD1|TRBJ1-4|TRBV4-3
CASSQALGGRANEKLFF
TGCGCCAGCAGCCAAGCGTTAGGGGGCAGAGCTAATGAAAAACTGTTTTTT
>15|few|TRBD2|TRBJ2-7|TRBV7-2
CASSLSSGSVHEQYF
TGTGCCAGCAGCCTCAGTAGCGGGAGCGTCCACGAGCAGTACTTC
>15|few|TRBD1|TRBJ1-5|TRBV28
CASSWDSKSNQPQHF
TGTGCCAGCAGTTGGGACAGTAAATCCAATCAGCCCCAGCATTTT
>14|NA|TRBD2|TRBJ2-7|TRBV7-2
CASSYGLAAYEQYF
TGTGCCAGCAGCTACGGACTAGCGGCCTACGAGCAGTACTTC